This section outlines one T cell receptor beta chain sequence together with its context. The target antigen is unknown. This record comes from a study of cytomegalovirus exposure and HLA in healthy donors. Study-wide results and caveats: There were around 160 TCR beta chains listed as cytomegalovirus-associated.

V shed 3 bases, J shed 7 bases, and the junction held 6 bases outside the gene matches. This CDR3 is built from 16 residues. Germline CDR1 is MNHNS and CDR2 is SASEGT. Here immunoSEQ multiplex PCR was the method, and the copy in TCRdb shows in-frame clones only, minus some. Of around 200,000 clones in the sample, 81% were seen once. The sequence came from a woman between 25 and 40 years old in good health and CMV-seronegative. The specimen was PBMCs. The chain is built from TRBV6-1 and TRBJ2-2, with 12 bases that match TRBD1. The CDR3 protein is CASSDPGQGALGELFF. CDR3 nucleotides: TGTGCCAGCAGTGACCCGGGACAGGGGGCTCTCGGGGAGCTGTTTTTT.